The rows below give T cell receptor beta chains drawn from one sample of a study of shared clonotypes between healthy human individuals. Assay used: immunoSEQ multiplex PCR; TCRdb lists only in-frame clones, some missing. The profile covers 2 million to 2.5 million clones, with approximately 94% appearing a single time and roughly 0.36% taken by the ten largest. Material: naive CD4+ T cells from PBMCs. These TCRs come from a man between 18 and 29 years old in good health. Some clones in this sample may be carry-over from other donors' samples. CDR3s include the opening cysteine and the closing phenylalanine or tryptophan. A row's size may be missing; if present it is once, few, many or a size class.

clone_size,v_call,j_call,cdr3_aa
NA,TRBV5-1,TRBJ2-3,CASSPTLGLTDTQYF
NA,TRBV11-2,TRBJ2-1,CASSPARGRGEQFF
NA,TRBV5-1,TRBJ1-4,CASRVATNEKLFF
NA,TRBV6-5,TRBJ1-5,CASSYSKPVSNQPQHF
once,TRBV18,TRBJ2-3,CASSSQLGADTQYF
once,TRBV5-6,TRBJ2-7,CASSSSVSSYEQYF
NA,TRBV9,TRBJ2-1,CASSVAGGSDEQFF
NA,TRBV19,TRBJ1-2,CASPRKYTF
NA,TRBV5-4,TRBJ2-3,CASSPAGVLSTDTQYF
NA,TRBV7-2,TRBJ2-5,CASSLLRGLQETQYF
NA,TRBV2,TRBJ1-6,CASSARTGGANSPLHF
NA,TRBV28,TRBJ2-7,CASRTSYEQYF
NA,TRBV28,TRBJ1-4,CASRPSGVGLFF
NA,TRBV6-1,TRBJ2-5,CASSESETAQETQYF
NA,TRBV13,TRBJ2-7,CASSPRRGGGSEQYF
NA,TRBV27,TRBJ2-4,CASSSPPGREYF
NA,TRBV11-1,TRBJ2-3,CASSSTLASLTQYF
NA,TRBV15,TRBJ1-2,CATSIRQNGYTF
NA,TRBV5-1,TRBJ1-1,CASSPVRTGGNTEAFF
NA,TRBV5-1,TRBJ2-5,CASSFAGTSGYQETQYF
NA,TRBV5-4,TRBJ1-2,CATQDRGVYGYTF
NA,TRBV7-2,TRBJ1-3,CASSLDLRNTIYF
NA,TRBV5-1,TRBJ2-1,CASSIAVSYNEQFF
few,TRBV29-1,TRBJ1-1,CSVESTRSNTEAFF
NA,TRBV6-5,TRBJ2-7,CASSYSGRDAQYF
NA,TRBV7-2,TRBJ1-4,CASSQTGINEKLFF
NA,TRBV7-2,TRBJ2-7,CASSPDRTYEQYF
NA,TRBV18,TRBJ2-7,CASSQQGSPSEQYF
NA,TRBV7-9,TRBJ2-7,CASSFSARLTPYEQYF
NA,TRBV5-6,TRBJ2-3,CASSWDGSRRDTQYF
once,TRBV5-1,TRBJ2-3,CASSLAGLAQDTQYF
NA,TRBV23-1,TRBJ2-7,CASSQRAGDYNSYEQYF